Given below is one T cell receptor (beta chain) in context. CDR1 and CDR2 from the germline V gene are SNHLY and FYNNEI. V shed 11 bases and J shed 1 base, with 17 bases lying between them. This CDR3 has 14 residues. Original methodology: The assay estimated nucleated cells by amplifying reference gene primers. The method was immunoSEQ multiplex PCR; TCRdb's version includes in-frame clones alone and lacks a portion of them. Clonal size and the V and J genes are those of that table, whereas D and trimming came from the DNA. The table shows 300,000 to 400,000 clones, with around 87% occurring only once. The sample originates from a study of blood T cell repertoires in COVID-19.

The receptor comes from a human donor in a cohort sampled during active COVID-19. The chain links TRBV2 to TRBJ1-1; D gene ambiguous. The sample was peripheral blood. This CDR3 is CACNRDTPNTEAFF. CDR3 DNA: TGTGCCTGCAATCGAGACACACCGAACACTGAAGCTTTCTTT.